This T cell receptor (beta chain) was sequenced during a study of CD8 T cells in Susac syndrome. Per germline, CDR1 KGHDR and CDR2 SFDVKD. The CDR3 has 16 residues. Trimming at V came to 3 bases and at J to 7 bases, leaving 10 bases not matched to a gene. Random hexamers primed reverse transcription of about 0.5 to 1 ug RNA. TCRdb called the immunoSEQ multiplex PCR reads again in MiXCR, with one record for every CDR3 protein. The table records about 110,000 distinct CDR3 sequences, roughly 95% of them present only once. Sequences were obtained from CD4+ T cells from PBMCs. This chain connects TRBV24-1 to TRBJ2-1, with 8 bases identical to TRBD2. This receptor was taken from a human donor in good health. CDR3 residues: CATSDPHLPGGNEQFF. As DNA, the CDR3 is TGTGCCACCAGTGATCCCCATTTGCCGGGAGGGAATGAGCAGTTCTTC.